These T cell receptor beta chains were read from a single sample in a study of beta chain features in type 1 diabetes. Method: immunoSEQ multiplex PCR; TCRdb's copy keeps in-frame clones and lacks some. The data contain some 220,000 clones, 11% of them singletons. The sequencing input was central memory CD4+ T cells from blood. These receptors were obtained from a man aged 18 to 30 in good health. Both conserved end residues are part of each CDR3. The D gene is left open where the match is weak. A row's size may be missing; if present it is once, few, many or a size class.

J: TRBJ1-3; size: NA; D: NA; V: TRBV30; CDR3: CASIQWASGNTIYF; DNA: TGTGCCTCGATACAATGGGCCTCTGGAAACACCATATATTTT
J: TRBJ1-1; size: few; D: NA; V: TRBV30; CDR3: CAWNWGGEAFF; DNA: TGTGCCTGGAATTGGGGGGGCGAAGCTTTCTTT
J: TRBJ1-2; size: few; D: NA; V: TRBV2; CDR3: CASTPTAYGYTF; DNA: TGTGCCAGCACTCCAACAGCGTATGGCTACACCTTC
J: TRBJ2-7; size: few; D: NA; V: TRBV14; CDR3: CASSQEDRAYEQYF; DNA: TGTGCCAGCAGCCAAGAGGACAGAGCCTACGAGCAGTACTTC
J: TRBJ2-1; size: few; D: TRBD2; V: TRBV27; CDR3: CASSSRIAGERHEQFF; DNA: TGTGCCAGCAGTTCCCGGATAGCGGGAGAACGACATGAGCAGTTCTTC
J: TRBJ2-4; size: NA; D: NA; V: TRBV30; CDR3: CAWETGHGNIQYF; DNA: TGTGCCTGGGAAACAGGGCATGGGAACATTCAGTACTTC
J: TRBJ1-1; size: NA; D: TRBD1; V: TRBV7-3; CDR3: CASSSRDSHTEAFF; DNA: TGTGCCAGCAGCTCCCGGGACAGTCACACTGAAGCTTTCTTT
J: TRBJ2-3; size: few; D: NA; V: TRBV9; CDR3: CASSAEPGEDTQYF; DNA: TGTGCCAGCAGCGCAGAACCAGGGGAAGATACGCAGTATTTT
J: TRBJ2-3; size: NA; D: NA; V: TRBV5-1; CDR3: CASSLAEADTQYF; DNA: TGCGCCAGCAGCTTGGCGGAGGCAGATACGCAGTATTTT
J: TRBJ2-2; size: NA; D: TRBD2; V: TRBV11-2; CDR3: CASSLVAGGIGELFF; DNA: TGTGCCAGCAGCTTAGTCGCGGGAGGGATCGGGGAGCTGTTTTTT
J: TRBJ2-1; size: many; D: NA; V: TRBV4-3; CDR3: CASSQDALFGYNEQFF; DNA: TGCGCCAGCAGCCAAGATGCTCTTTTTGGGTACAATGAGCAGTTCTTC
J: TRBJ2-3; size: few; D: NA; V: TRBV18; CDR3: CASSPPTDTTDTQYF; DNA: TGTGCCAGCTCACCACCGACAGACACCACAGATACGCAGTATTTT
J: TRBJ2-1; size: many; D: TRBD2; V: TRBV15; CDR3: CATSRDWAGGSNEQFF; DNA: TGTGCCACCAGCAGAGATTGGGCGGGAGGGAGTAATGAGCAGTTCTTC
J: TRBJ1-1; size: NA; D: NA; V: TRBV29-1; CDR3: CSAGTARDTEAFF; DNA: TGCAGCGCCGGGACGGCTCGAGACACTGAAGCTTTCTTT
J: TRBJ1-5; size: few; D: NA; V: TRBV30; CDR3: CAWSQGLSNQPQHF; DNA: TGTGCCTGGAGTCAAGGGTTAAGCAATCAGCCCCAGCATTTT
J: TRBJ2-3; size: NA; D: NA; V: TRBV5-1; CDR3: CASSRRQDTDTQYF; DNA: TGCGCCAGCAGCCGCCGGCAGGACACAGATACGCAGTATTTT
J: TRBJ2-7; size: few; D: NA; V: TRBV9; CDR3: CASSPRGTLDSYEQYF; DNA: TGTGCCAGCAGCCCGAGAGGGACACTCGATTCCTACGAGCAGTACTTC
J: TRBJ2-7; size: few; D: NA; V: TRBV29-1; CDR3: CSTLEAGRGGQYF; DNA: TGCAGCACCCTTGAGGCAGGGCGCGGAGGGCAGTACTTC
J: TRBJ2-4; size: few; D: NA; V: TRBV2; CDR3: CASSDLAGSAKNIQYF; DNA: TGTGCCAGCAGTGACCTCGCGGGGTCCGCCAAAAACATTCAGTACTTC
J: TRBJ2-1; size: few; D: NA; V: TRBV7-2; CDR3: CASSPRTDHYNEQFF; DNA: TGTGCCAGCAGCCCACGGACAGACCACTACAATGAGCAGTTCTTC
J: TRBJ2-1; size: NA; D: NA; V: TRBV29-1; CDR3: CSVADGTGKVF; DNA: NA
J: TRBJ1-5; size: NA; D: NA; V: TRBV5-1; CDR3: CASSLSGGNQPQHF; DNA: TGCGCCAGCAGCTTGTCAGGGGGCAATCAGCCCCAGCATTTT
J: TRBJ2-1; size: many; D: NA; V: TRBV30; CDR3: CAWSGGTHNEQFF; DNA: TGTGCCTGGAGTGGCGGGACTCACAATGAGCAGTTCTTC
J: TRBJ1-5; size: few; D: NA; V: TRBV18; CDR3: CASSPKKNQPQHF; DNA: TGTGCCAGCTCACCGAAGAAGAATCAGCCCCAGCATTTT
J: TRBJ2-6; size: NA; D: NA; V: TRBV7-9; CDR3: CASHSSGANVLTF; DNA: TGTGCCAGCCACAGCTCTGGGGCCAACGTCCTGACTTTC
J: TRBJ2-2; size: NA; D: NA; V: TRBV27; CDR3: CASSFPLPTGELFF; DNA: TGTGCCAGCAGTTTCCCCCTGCCCACCGGGGAGCTGTTTTTT
J: TRBJ2-1; size: NA; D: NA; V: TRBV4-1; CDR3: CASRDRIKRGGNEQFF; DNA: TGCGCCAGCAGGGACCGGATAAAAAGAGGTGGCAATGAGCAGTTCTTC
J: TRBJ1-5; size: few; D: NA; V: TRBV18; CDR3: CASSPMSGARQPQHF; DNA: TGTGCCAGCTCACCAATGTCCGGGGCCCGGCAGCCCCAGCATTTT
J: TRBJ2-2; size: few; D: NA; V: TRBV7-8; CDR3: CASSSWGQAGELFF; DNA: TGTGCCAGCAGCTCGTGGGGGCAGGCCGGGGAGCTGTTTTTT
J: TRBJ2-7; size: NA; D: NA; V: TRBV27; CDR3: CASSLQGGGETYEQYF; DNA: TGTGCCAGCAGTTTACAGGGAGGGGGCGAAACCTACGAGCAGTACTTC
J: TRBJ1-5; size: NA; D: TRBD1; V: TRBV19; CDR3: CASSIDRDKQPQHF; DNA: TGTGCCAGTAGCATCGACAGGGATAAACAGCCCCAGCATTTT
J: TRBJ1-5; size: few; D: NA; V: TRBV30; CDR3: CAWSGNQETNQPQHF; DNA: TGTGCCTGGAGTGGGAATCAGGAGACCAATCAGCCCCAGCATTTT
J: TRBJ2-1; size: NA; D: NA; V: TRBV30; CDR3: CAWGPRANEQFF; DNA: TGTGCCTGGGGGCCCCGTGCCAATGAGCAGTTCTTC
J: TRBJ2-6; size: few; D: NA; V: TRBV5-6; CDR3: CASSLQGPGANVLTF; DNA: TGTGCCAGCAGCTTACAGGGCCCCGGGGCCAACGTCCTGACTTTC
J: TRBJ1-4; size: few; D: NA; V: TRBV19; CDR3: CASSASGRATNEKLFF; DNA: TGTGCCAGTAGTGCCTCCGGGAGAGCAACTAATGAAAAACTGTTTTTT
J: TRBJ2-1; size: many; D: TRBD2; V: TRBV7-2; CDR3: CASSLRELYNEQFF; DNA: TGTGCCAGCAGCTTGCGGGAGCTCTACAATGAGCAGTTCTTC
J: TRBJ2-7; size: few; D: NA; V: TRBV4-1; CDR3: CASSQDWRPAYEQYF; DNA: TGTGCCAGCAGCCAAGATTGGCGTCCTGCCTACGAGCAGTACTTC
J: TRBJ1-2; size: NA; D: NA; V: TRBV19; CDR3: CASSTLAVARDYGYTF; DNA: TGTGCCAGTAGTACCCTTGCGGTCGCGAGAGACTATGGCTACACCTTC
J: TRBJ2-7; size: NA; D: NA; V: TRBV7-9; CDR3: CATTGSSYEQYF; DNA: TGTGCCACCACGGGAAGCTCCTACGAGCAGTACTTC
J: TRBJ2-1; size: many; D: TRBD1; V: TRBV4-3; CDR3: CASSHSGDRAYDEQFF; DNA: TGCGCCAGCAGCCACTCCGGGGACAGGGCTTACGATGAGCAGTTCTTC
J: TRBJ2-1; size: NA; D: NA; V: TRBV28; CDR3: CASSLNGGQPYNEQFF; DNA: TGTGCCAGCAGTTTGAACGGGGGACAGCCCTACAATGAGCAGTTCTTC
J: TRBJ2-1; size: NA; D: TRBD1; V: TRBV7-3; CDR3: CASSATRDSFNEQFF; DNA: TGTGCCAGCAGCGCAACCCGGGACAGTTTCAATGAGCAGTTCTTC
J: TRBJ1-4; size: NA; D: NA; V: TRBV4-3; CDR3: CASSQGRTHPNEKLFF; DNA: TGCGCCAGCAGCCAAGGGCGGACACACCCTAATGAAAAACTGTTTTTT
J: TRBJ1-4; size: many; D: TRBD1; V: TRBV5-1; CDR3: CASSPPTGTAPEKLFF; DNA: TGCGCCAGCAGCCCCCCTACGGGGACAGCGCCAGAAAAACTGTTTTTT
J: TRBJ2-3; size: few; D: TRBD2; V: TRBV5-1; CDR3: CASSSGSGVNTDTQYF; DNA: TGCGCCAGCAGCTCTGGTAGCGGGGTAAACACAGATACGCAGTATTTT
J: TRBJ2-5; size: few; D: NA; V: TRBV5-1; CDR3: CASSLVAAGTQYF; DNA: TGCGCCAGCAGCTTGGTCGCGGCGGGGACCCAGTACTTC
J: TRBJ2-5; size: NA; D: NA; V: TRBV30; CDR3: CAWSVQVGETQYF; DNA: TGTGCCTGGAGTGTCCAGGTAGGAGAGACCCAGTACTTC
J: TRBJ1-6; size: NA; D: NA; V: TRBV27; CDR3: CASSLGPYGNSPLHF; DNA: TGTGCCAGCAGTTTAGGCCCTTATGGGAATTCACCCCTCCACTTT
J: TRBJ2-7; size: few; D: TRBD1; V: TRBV28; CDR3: CASSSQGGPTYEQYF; DNA: TGTGCCAGCAGTTCACAAGGGGGCCCCACCTACGAGCAGTACTTC
J: TRBJ2-7; size: NA; D: NA; V: TRBV5-1; CDR3: CASSLPSSYEQYF; DNA: TGCGCCAGCAGCTTGCCCAGCTCCTACGAGCAGTACTTC
J: TRBJ2-2; size: NA; D: NA; V: TRBV30; CDR3: CAWSVGWGSGELFF; DNA: TGTGCCTGGAGTGTAGGCTGGGGAAGCGGGGAGCTGTTTTTT